The 27 T cell receptor beta chains listed next were all sequenced from one sample in a study of blood T cell repertoires in COVID-19. Libraries were prepared by immunoSEQ multiplex PCR; TCRdb keeps only in-frame clonotypes and omits some of them. The sample holds hundreds of thousands of clones, 84% seen once. What was sequenced was peripheral blood. Receptors were obtained from a human donor in a cohort sampled during active COVID-19.

V and J are TRBV11-2 and TRBJ1-3; TRBD1 is a possible D gene (5 bases). Trimming took 3 bases from V and 0 from J, leaving 15 bases between them. The CDR3 sequence is 17 residues long. The germline V gene encodes CDR1 SGHAT and CDR2 FQNNGV. The CDR3 nucleotides read TGTGCCAGCAGCTTTGTCAGGGACTGGAGCTCTGGAAACACCATATATTTT. Translating gives CASSFVRDWSSGNTIYF. The variable domain in full, completed from reference TRBV11-2 and TRBJ1-3, reads EAGVAQSPRYKIIEKRQSVAFWCNPISGHATLYWYQQILGQGPKLLIQFQNNGVVDDSQLPKDRFSAERLKGVDSTLKIQPAKLEDSAVYLCASSFVRDWSSGNTIYFGEGSWLTVV.

This chain joins TRBV5-1 and TRBJ1-4, with D possibly TRBD1 on 5 matching bases. The ends were cut back, 3 bases at V and 7 bases at J, with 13 bases in the middle. Looked up from germline, CDR1 is SGHRS and CDR2 is YFSETQ. The CDR3 totals 14 residues. DNA of the CDR3: TGCGCCAGCAGCTACCAGGGTATGGGTGAAAAACTGTTTTTT. Encoded protein: CASSYQGMGEKLFF. The full variable domain, its missing parts supplied by reference TRBV5-1 and TRBJ1-4, is KAGVTQTPRYLIKTRGQQVTLSCSPISGHRSVSWYQQTPGQGLQFLFEYFSETQRNKGNFPGRFSGRQFSNSRSEMNVSTLELGDSALYLCASSYQGMGEKLFFGSGTQLSVL.

There are a few counts of this clone. The gene calls are TRBV5-1 and TRBJ2-3; 8 nucleotides agree with TRBD2. The CDR3 has 16 residues. Germline-derived CDR1 and CDR2 are SGHRS and YFSETQ. The V segment lost 9 bases and the J segment 5 bases; nucleotides outside the gene matches: 17. CDR3 DNA sequence: TGCGCCATCGGGAGTCTCGGAGCGGGAGTCATAGATACGCAGTATTTT. Translated: CAIGSLGAGVIDTQYF.

DNA of the CDR3: TGCGCCAGCAGCTCCGCGGGGGACCCCTCCAATGAGCAGTTCTTC. It yields the protein CASSSAGDPSNEQFF. The chain employs TRBV5-1 and TRBJ2-1; 7 bases match TRBD2. CDR1 and CDR2 from the germline V gene are SGHRS and YFSETQ. With V trimmed by 3 bases and J by 6 bases, 9 bases remained unmatched. CDR3 length: 15 residues.

This sequence joins TRBV11-3 and TRBJ2-1, with 7 bases fitting TRBD1. V trimming: 2 bases; J trimming: 2 bases; junction bases outside the gene matches: 3. The CDR3 loop spans 15 amino acids. Per germline, CDR1 SGHNT and CDR2 YENEEA. CDR3 sequence: CASSLSGQTYNEQFF. CDR3 nucleotides: TGTGCCAGCAGCTTATCGGGACAGACCTACAATGAGCAGTTCTTC.

The CDR3 loop reads CASTFGTPIGKLFF. CDR3 sequence (DNA): TGTGCCAGCACCTTCGGGACACCTATAGGAAAACTGTTTTTT. This chain uses TRBV28 with TRBJ1-4, with D perhaps matching TRBD1 (6 bases). Germline values: CDR1 MDHEN, CDR2 SYDVKM. CDR3 length: 14 residues. The V end was cut by 7 bases, the J end by 10 bases, with 19 bases between.

The rearrangement uses TRBV10-3 and TRBJ2-3, with a possible D match to TRBD2 (5 bases). Germline loops: CDR1 ENHRY, CDR2 SYGVKD. This CDR3 has 11 residues. V shed 8 bases and J shed 5 bases, with 8 bases lying between them. DNA for the CDR3: TGTGCCATCCGGGGTGGAGATACGCAGTATTTT. Amino acids: CAIRGGDTQYF.

The chain uses TRBV28 and TRBJ2-7; TRBD2 is a possible D gene (5 bases). The V gene's germline CDR1 is MDHEN and CDR2 SYDVKM. Trimming shortened V by 6 bases and J by 3 bases, and 9 bases separated the two germline ends. CDR3 size: 12 residues. In DNA, the CDR3 is TGTGCCAGCAGGACGGGGAACTACGAGCAGTACTTC. Its translation: CASRTGNYEQYF. The full variable domain, with the rest looked up from reference TRBV28 and TRBJ2-7, is DVKVTQSSRYLVKRTGEKVFLECVQDMDHENMFWYRQDPGLGLRLIYFSYDVKMKEKGDIPEGYSVSREKKERFSLILESASTNQTSMYLCASRTGNYEQYFGPGTRLTVT.

This rearrangement joins TRBV13 to TRBJ1-2; tentatively, D is TRBD1 (6 bases). The CDR3 totals 14 residues. Germline loops: CDR1 PRHDT, CDR2 FYEKMQ (reference sequence). The ends were cut back, 4 bases at V and 8 bases at J, with 17 bases in the middle. As DNA, the CDR3 is TGTGCCAGCAGCTCTCCCGAGGGGGTCGGGGGCTACACCTTC. Its translation: CASSSPEGVGGYTF.

This chain joins TRBV6-2 or TRBV6-3 and TRBJ1-3, with 7 bases identical to TRBD1. Germline assignment: CDR1 MNHEY and CDR2 SVGEGT. This CDR3 region has 16 residues. V lost 4 bases, J lost 0 bases, and 6 bases stayed unmatched. The CDR3 region is CASSLNRGSSGNTIYF. DNA of the CDR3: TGTGCCAGCAGTTTAAACAGGGGATCCTCTGGAAACACCATATATTTT.

The chain is built from TRBV24-1 and TRBJ2-3; 7 bases map to TRBD2. Germline CDR1 is KGHDR and CDR2 is SFDVKD. This CDR3 has 14 amino acids. The V segment lost 5 bases and the J segment 4 bases; nucleotides outside the gene matches: 5. The CDR3 loop is CATSGWEGADTQYF. CDR3 DNA sequence: TGTGCCACCAGTGGGTGGGAGGGCGCAGATACGCAGTATTTT.

V and J are TRBV7-9 and TRBJ1-5; 7 nucleotides line up with TRBD1. CDR3 length: 15 residues. Per the germline V gene, CDR1 is SEHNR and CDR2 is FQNEAQ (reference sequence). V shed 4 bases, J shed 5 bases, and the junction held 8 bases outside the gene matches. The CDR3 nucleotides read TGTGCCAGCAGCTCTTCGGACAGGACTTATCAGCCCCAGCATTTT. Protein sequence: CASSSSDRTYQPQHF.

The gene calls are TRBV12-3 or TRBV12-4 and TRBJ2-7; D unclear. The CDR3 is 13 residues long. V gave up 2 bases and J gave up 9 bases, with 14 bases separating them. The CDR3 DNA sequence: TGTGCCAGCAGTTTACCTCACCTCAGCGCGCAGTACTTC. Amino acids: CASSLPHLSAQYF.

The count of this clone is one. Other DNA sequences in this specimen translate into the identical CDR3. This rearrangement joins TRBV2 to TRBJ2-5; 9 bases agree with TRBD2. V lost 6 bases and J lost 5; bases outside the gene matches: 4. The CDR3 has 13 amino acids. Germline V gene lookup returns CDR1 SNHLY and CDR2 FYNNEI. The CDR3 spells CASRLAGTETQYF. Written as DNA, the CDR3 is TGTGCCAGCAGGCTAGCGGGGACTGAGACCCAGTACTTC.

The chain is built from TRBV6-6 and TRBJ2-7; D is possibly TRBD1 (5 bases). Trimming took off 0 bases at V and 3 bases at J, with 6 bases between the two ends. This CDR3 spans 13 amino acids. The germline V gene has CDR1 MNHNY and CDR2 SVGAGI (reference sequence). The CDR3 protein is CASSYSQGYEQYF. Written as DNA, the CDR3 is TGTGCCAGCAGTTACTCCCAGGGCTACGAGCAGTACTTC.

V usage is TRBV28 and J usage is TRBJ1-3; D perhaps matches TRBD1 (6 bases). In germline, CDR1 is MDHEN, CDR2 SYDVKM. V was clipped by 8 bases and J by 2 bases, with 13 bases between them. This CDR3 is built from 14 residues. CDR3 nucleotides: TGTGCCAGCGAAAGGGGGATGACTGGAAACACCATATATTTT. This codes for CASERGMTGNTIYF.

Comment on this clone: Other nucleotide sequences in the sample specify the same CDR3. The chain couples TRBV20-1 to TRBJ1-2, with D possibly TRBD1 on 5 matching bases. In germline, CDR1 is DFQATT, CDR2 SNEGSKA (reference sequence). This CDR3 region has 10 residues. Trimming removed 1 base at V and 8 bases at J, with 5 bases between. The CDR3 sequence: CSARGGGYTF. The CDR3 nucleotides read TGCAGTGCTAGAGGGGGCGGCTACACCTTC.

The rearrangement uses TRBV7-9 and TRBJ1-6; D is ambiguous. The CDR3 extends over 17 amino acids. V was trimmed by 1 base and J by 6 bases, leaving 16 bases between them. Per the germline V gene, CDR1 is SEHNR and CDR2 is FQNEAQ (reference sequence). This chain's CDR3 is CASSLVGTRESNSPLHF. CDR3 DNA sequence: TGTGCCAGCAGCTTAGTCGGCACCCGGGAGAGTAATTCACCCCTCCACTTT.

The rearrangement joins TRBV5-4 to TRBJ2-5; 9 nucleotides line up with TRBD2. The CDR3 runs 15 residues. Germline V gene data show CDR1 as SGHNT and CDR2 as YYREEE (reference sequence). With 0 bases clipped from V and 0 bases from J, the junction kept 0 bases outside the gene matches. In DNA, the CDR3 is TGTGCCAGCAGCTTGGTAGCGGGGGACCAAGAGACCCAGTACTTC. Encoded protein: CASSLVAGDQETQYF.

The CDR3 is CASSIVASTDTQYF. CDR3 nucleotide sequence: TGTGCCAGTAGTATAGTAGCTAGCACAGATACGCAGTATTTT. J is TRBJ2-3 and V is TRBV19; D unresolved. The CDR3 loop spans 14 amino acids. Germline CDR1 is LNHDA and CDR2 is SQIVND (reference sequence). Trimming took off 1 base at V and 0 bases at J, with 5 bases between the two ends.

This rearrangement joins TRBV6-1 to TRBJ1-5; no clear D. The CDR3 loop spans 13 amino acids. V was pared by 2 bases and J by 4 bases, with 6 bases between. Germline V CDR1 and CDR2: MNHNS, SASEGT. CDR3 sequence: CASSETGNQPQHF. The CDR3 nucleotides read TGTGCCAGCAGTGAAACGGGGAATCAGCCCCAGCATTTT.

V is TRBV2 and J is TRBJ1-4, with D possibly matching TRBD1 (6 bases). The V and J ends lost 6 bases and 7 bases respectively, with 18 bases between them. The germline gives CDR1 SNHLY, CDR2 FYNNEI. The CDR3 has 15 amino acids. CDR3 DNA sequence: TGTGCCAGCAGGTATCAGGGGATGAGAGCTGAAAAACTGTTTTTT. This sequence encodes CASRYQGMRAEKLFF.

The V gene is TRBV5-1, the J gene TRBJ2-7; 12 positions agree with TRBD1. The germline V gene has CDR1 SGHRS and CDR2 YFSETQ. J gave up 5 bases and V 0 bases, and 3 bases lay outside the gene matches. This CDR3 is built from 15 residues. CDR3 sequence: CASSLEGQGANEQYF. In nucleotides, the CDR3 is TGCGCCAGCAGCTTGGAGGGACAGGGGGCGAACGAGCAGTACTTC.

The CDR3 sequence: CASSLGIPNEQYF. The CDR3 DNA sequence: TGTGCCAGCAGCCTCGGGATCCCCAACGAGCAGTACTTC. The genes are TRBV6-2 or TRBV6-3 and TRBJ2-7; possibly TRBD2 for D (5 bases). CDR1 is MNHEY, CDR2 SVGEGT, per germline. V was cut by 6 bases and J by 5 bases, with 14 bases left in between. This CDR3 spans 13 amino acids.

This clone was detected a few times. V and J are TRBV7-8 and TRBJ2-7; TRBD2 agrees at 9 bases. V trimming: 1 base; J trimming: 0 bases; junction bases outside the gene matches: 4. The CDR3 covers 16 residues. The germline gives CDR1 SGHVS, CDR2 FQNEAQ. The CDR3 sequence: CASSLGAGGLSYEQYF. The CDR3, as DNA: TGTGCCAGCAGCTTAGGAGCGGGGGGTCTCTCCTACGAGCAGTACTTC.

The V gene is TRBV7-9, the J gene TRBJ2-1; 8 positions agree with TRBD2. Germline trimming cut 1 base from V and 6 bases from J; bases unmatched to any gene: 11. The V gene's germline CDR1 is SEHNR and CDR2 FQNEAQ (reference sequence). This CDR3 spans 17 amino acids. CDR3 DNA: TGTGCCAGCAGCTTAGGCGGAACTAGCGGAGCTTTCAATGAGCAGTTCTTC. This encodes CASSLGGTSGAFNEQFF. The variable domain in full, with the rest retrieved from reference TRBV7-9 and TRBJ2-1, is DTGVSQNPRHKITKRGQNVTFRCDPISEHNRLYWYRQTLGQGPEFLTYFQNEAQLEKSRLLSDRFSAERPKGSFSTLEIQRTEQGDSAMYLCASSLGGTSGAFNEQFFGPGTRLTVL.

The chain has TRBV13 and TRBJ1-6; D call uncertain. Looked up from germline, CDR1 is PRHDT and CDR2 is FYEKMQ (reference sequence). The CDR3 spans 14 residues. V dropped 5 bases and J dropped 8 bases, with 13 bases sitting between them. DNA for the CDR3: TGTGCCAGCAGCCTTTCCTCTATCTATTCACCCCTCCACTTT. This gives the protein CASSLSSIYSPLHF.